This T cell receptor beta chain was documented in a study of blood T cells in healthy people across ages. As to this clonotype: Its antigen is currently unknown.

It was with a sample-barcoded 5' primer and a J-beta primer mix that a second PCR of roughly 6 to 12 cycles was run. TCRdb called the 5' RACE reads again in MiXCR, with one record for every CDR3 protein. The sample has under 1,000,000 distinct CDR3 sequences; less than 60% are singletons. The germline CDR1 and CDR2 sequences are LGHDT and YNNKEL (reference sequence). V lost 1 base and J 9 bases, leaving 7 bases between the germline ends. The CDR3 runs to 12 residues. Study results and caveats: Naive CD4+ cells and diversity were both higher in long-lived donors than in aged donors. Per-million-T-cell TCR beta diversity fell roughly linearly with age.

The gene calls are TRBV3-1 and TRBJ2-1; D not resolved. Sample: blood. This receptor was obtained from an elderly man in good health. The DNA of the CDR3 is TGTGCCAGCAGCCAAGGAACTGTTGAGCAGTTCTTC. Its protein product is CASSQGTVEQFF.